This T cell receptor (beta chain) stems from a study of control samples from healthy donors and cancer patients. V was cut by 2 bases and J by 6 bases, with 7 bases left in between. Germline lookup yields CDR1 MNHEY and CDR2 SVGAGI. The CDR3 is 13 residues long. The table came from immunoSEQ multiplex PCR; TCRdb's copy has only in-frame clones and leaves some out. The profile covers around 84,000 clones, with roughly 84% appearing a single time and roughly 12% taken by the ten largest. The V call is TRBV6-5, the J call TRBJ2-2; weak D call: TRBD2 (6 bases). The source material was PBMCs. The TCR originated in a man in his sixties with head and neck cancer. CDR3 protein: CASSYPGAGELFF. CDR3 DNA: TGTGCCAGCAGTTACCCGGGAGCCGGGGAGCTGTTTTTT.